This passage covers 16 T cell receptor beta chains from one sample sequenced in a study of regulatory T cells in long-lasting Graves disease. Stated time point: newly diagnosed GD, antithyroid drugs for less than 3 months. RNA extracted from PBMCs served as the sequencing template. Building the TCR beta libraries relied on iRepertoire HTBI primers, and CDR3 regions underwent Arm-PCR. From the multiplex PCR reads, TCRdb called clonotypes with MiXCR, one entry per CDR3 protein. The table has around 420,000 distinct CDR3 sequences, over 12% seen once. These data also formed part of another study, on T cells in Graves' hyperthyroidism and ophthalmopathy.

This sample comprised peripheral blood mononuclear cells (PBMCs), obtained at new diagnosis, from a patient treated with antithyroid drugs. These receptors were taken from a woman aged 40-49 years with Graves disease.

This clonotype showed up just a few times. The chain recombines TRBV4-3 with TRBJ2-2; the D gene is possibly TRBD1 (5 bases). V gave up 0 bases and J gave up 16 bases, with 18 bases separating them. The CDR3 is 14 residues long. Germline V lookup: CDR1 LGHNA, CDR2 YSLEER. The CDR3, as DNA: TGCGCCAGCAGCCAAGATCGCGACAGCGCTCGCCGGTTTTTT. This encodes CASSQDRDSARRFF.

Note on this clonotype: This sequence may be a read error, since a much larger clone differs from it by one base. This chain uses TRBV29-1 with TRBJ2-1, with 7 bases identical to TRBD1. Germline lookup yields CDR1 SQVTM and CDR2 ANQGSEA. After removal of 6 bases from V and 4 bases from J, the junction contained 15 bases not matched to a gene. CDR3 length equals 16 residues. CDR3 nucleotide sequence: TGCAGCGTCCTCACCCGGGGACAGTGTACATACAATGAGCAGTTCTTC. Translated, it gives CSVLTRGQCTYNEQFF.

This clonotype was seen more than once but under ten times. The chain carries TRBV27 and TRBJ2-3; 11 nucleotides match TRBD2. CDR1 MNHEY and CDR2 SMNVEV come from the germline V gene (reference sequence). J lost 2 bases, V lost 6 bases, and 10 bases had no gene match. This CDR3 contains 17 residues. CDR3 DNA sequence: TGTGCCAGCAGGGGCAGGACGACTAGCGGGGACACAGATACGCAGTATTTT. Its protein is CASRGRTTSGDTDTQYF.

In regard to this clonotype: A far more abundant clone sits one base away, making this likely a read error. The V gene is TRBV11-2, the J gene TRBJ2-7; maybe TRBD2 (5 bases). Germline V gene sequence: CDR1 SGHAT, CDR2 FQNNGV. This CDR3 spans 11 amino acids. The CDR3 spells CTSSRDYEQYF. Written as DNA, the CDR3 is TGTACCAGCAGCCGGGACTACGAGCAGTACTTC.

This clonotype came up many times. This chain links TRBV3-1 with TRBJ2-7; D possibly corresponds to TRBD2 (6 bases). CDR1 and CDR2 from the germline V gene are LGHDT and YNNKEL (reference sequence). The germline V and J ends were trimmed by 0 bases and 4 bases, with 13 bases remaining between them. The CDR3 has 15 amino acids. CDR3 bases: TGTGCCAGCAGCCAAGAATCTTCTAGCGTTTACGAGCAGTACTTC. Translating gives CASSQESSSVYEQYF.

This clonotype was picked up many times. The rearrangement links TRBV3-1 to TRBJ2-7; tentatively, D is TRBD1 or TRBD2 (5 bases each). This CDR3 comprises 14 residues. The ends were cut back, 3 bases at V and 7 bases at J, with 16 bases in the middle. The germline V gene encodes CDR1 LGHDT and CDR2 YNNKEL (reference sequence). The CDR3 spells CASSHSPGRLEQYF. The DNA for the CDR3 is TGTGCCAGCAGCCATTCTCCGGGACGCCTAGAGCAGTACTTC.

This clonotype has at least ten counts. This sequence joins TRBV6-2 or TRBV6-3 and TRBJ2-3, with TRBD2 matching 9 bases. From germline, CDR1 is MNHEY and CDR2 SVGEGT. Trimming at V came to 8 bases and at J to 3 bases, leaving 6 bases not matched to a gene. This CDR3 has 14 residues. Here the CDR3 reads CASDVSGSTDTQYF. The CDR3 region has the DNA TGTGCCAGCGATGTTAGCGGGAGTACAGATACGCAGTATTTT.

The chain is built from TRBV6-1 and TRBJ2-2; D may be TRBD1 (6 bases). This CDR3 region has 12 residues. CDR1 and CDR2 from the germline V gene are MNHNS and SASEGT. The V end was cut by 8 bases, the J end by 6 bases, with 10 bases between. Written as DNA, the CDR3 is TGTGCCAGCGCCAGGGGACCCGGGGAGCTGTTTTTT. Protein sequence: CASARGPGELFF.

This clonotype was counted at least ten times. The CDR3 DNA is TGTGCCAGCAGTCCTCGGACAGTGGCCTACGAGCAGTACTTC. It codes for CASSPRTVAYEQYF. This chain links TRBV12-3 or TRBV12-4 with TRBJ2-7; D may be TRBD1 (6 bases). V gave up 5 bases and J gave up 2 bases, with 13 bases separating them. The CDR3 has 14 residues.

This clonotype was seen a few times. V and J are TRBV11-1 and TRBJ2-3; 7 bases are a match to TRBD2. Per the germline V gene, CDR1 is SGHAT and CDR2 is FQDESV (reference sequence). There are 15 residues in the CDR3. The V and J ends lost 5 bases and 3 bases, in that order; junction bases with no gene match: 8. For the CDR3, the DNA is TGTGCCAGCAGCCCCACCGGGAGGTCAACAGATACGCAGTATTTT. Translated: CASSPTGRSTDTQYF. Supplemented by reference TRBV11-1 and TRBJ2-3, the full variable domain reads EAEVAQSPRYKITEKSQAVAFWCDPISGHATLYWYRQILGQGPELLVQFQDESVVDDSQLPKDRFSAERLKGVDSTLKIQPAELGDSAMYLCASSPTGRSTDTQYFGPGTRLTVL.

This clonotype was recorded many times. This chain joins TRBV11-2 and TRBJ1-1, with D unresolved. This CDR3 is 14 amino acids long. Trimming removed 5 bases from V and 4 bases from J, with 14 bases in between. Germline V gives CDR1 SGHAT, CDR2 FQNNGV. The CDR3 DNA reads TGTGCCAGCAGCCGCGGGTACGGGATCACTGAAGCTTTCTTT. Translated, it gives CASSRGYGITEAFF.

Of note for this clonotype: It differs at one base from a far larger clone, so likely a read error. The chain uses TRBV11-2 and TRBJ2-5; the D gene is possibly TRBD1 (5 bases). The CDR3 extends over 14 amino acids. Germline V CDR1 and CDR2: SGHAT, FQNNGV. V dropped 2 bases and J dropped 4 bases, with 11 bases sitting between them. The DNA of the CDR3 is TGTGCCAGCAGCTTACAACAGGATGGAGAGACCCAGTACTTC. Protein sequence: CASSLQQDGETQYF.

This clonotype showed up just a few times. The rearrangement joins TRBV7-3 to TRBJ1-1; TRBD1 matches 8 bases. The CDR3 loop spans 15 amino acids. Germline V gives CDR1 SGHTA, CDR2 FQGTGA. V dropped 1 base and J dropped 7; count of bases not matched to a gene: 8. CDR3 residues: CASSLNGRGLGEAFF. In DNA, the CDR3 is TGTGCCAGCAGCTTAAATGGCAGGGGGCTCGGTGAAGCTTTCTTT.

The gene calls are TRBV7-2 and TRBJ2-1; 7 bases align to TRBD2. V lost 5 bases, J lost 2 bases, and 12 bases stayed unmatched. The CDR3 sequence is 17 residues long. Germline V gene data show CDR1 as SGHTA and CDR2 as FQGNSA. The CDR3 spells CASSLLAGREPYNEQFF. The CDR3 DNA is TGTGCCAGCAGCCTCCTCGCCGGGCGGGAGCCCTACAATGAGCAGTTCTTC.

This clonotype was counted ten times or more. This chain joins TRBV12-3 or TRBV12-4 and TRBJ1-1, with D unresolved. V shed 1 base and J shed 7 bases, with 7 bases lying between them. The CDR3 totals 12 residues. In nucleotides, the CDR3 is TGTGCCAGCAGTTTAGGGACGGATGAAGCTTTCTTT. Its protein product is CASSLGTDEAFF.

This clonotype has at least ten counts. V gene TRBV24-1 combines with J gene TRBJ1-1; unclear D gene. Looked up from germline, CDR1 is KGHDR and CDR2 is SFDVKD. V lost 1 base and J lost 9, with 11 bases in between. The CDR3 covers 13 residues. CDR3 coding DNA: TGTGCCACCAGTGATTTTCGGGGTGAGCAAGCTTTCTTT. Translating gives CATSDFRGEQAFF.